The 27 T cell receptor beta chains below all came from one sample that was sequenced in a study of type 1 and type 2 diabetes patients. Amplification started from genomic DNA. The TCR beta CDR3 region was amplified using 30 forward and 13 reverse primers. TCRdb used MiXCR to reprocess the multiplex PCR reads, holding one entry per CDR3 protein. The sample holds around 300,000 distinct CDR3 sequences, over 45% seen once. The sequencing input was peripheral blood mononuclear cells (PBMCs). The receptor source for this set is a man between 18 and 29 years old with type 2 diabetes.

There are many counts of this clonotype. This rearrangement joins TRBV27 to TRBJ2-7, with D tentatively TRBD1 (5 bases). Trimming cost V 3 bases and J 1 base, with 7 bases left between them. Looked up from germline, CDR1 is MNHEY and CDR2 is SMNVEV (reference sequence). This CDR3 is 13 amino acids long. Written as DNA, the CDR3 is TGTGCCAGCAGTTTCGGACAATCCTACGAGCAGTACTTC. Its translation: CASSFGQSYEQYF.

This rearrangement joins TRBV15 to TRBJ2-7; tentative D call: TRBD2 (6 bases). The V end was cut by 1 base, the J end by 4 bases, with 14 bases between. Germline CDR1 LNHNV, CDR2 YYDKDF (reference sequence). The CDR3 is 15 amino acids. The CDR3: CATSRGDLRDYEQYF. CDR3 sequence (DNA): TGTGCCACCAGCAGAGGGGACTTGCGGGATTACGAGCAGTACTTC.

The J gene is TRBJ1-5, the V gene TRBV19, with 8 bases matching TRBD1. With 2 bases clipped from V and 2 bases from J, the junction kept 5 bases outside the gene matches. CDR3 length equals 16 residues. Germline CDR1 is LNHDA and CDR2 is SQIVND (reference sequence). The DNA of the CDR3 is TGTGCCAGTAGTATACCGACAGGGGATGGCAATCAGCCCCAGCATTTT. Its translation: CASSIPTGDGNQPQHF.

This clonotype was seen at least ten times. V usage is TRBV6-5 and J usage is TRBJ1-6; D gene ambiguous. Germline-derived CDR1 and CDR2 are MNHEY and SVGAGI. Trimming pared 0 bases from V and 10 bases from J, leaving 7 bases between. The CDR3 covers 13 residues. The CDR3 loop is CASSYSNQSPLHF. The DNA for the CDR3 is TGTGCCAGCAGTTACTCGAATCAATCACCCCTCCACTTT.

This clonotype has only a few counts. The chain employs TRBV6-5 and TRBJ1-2; tentatively, D is TRBD1 (5 bases). V was pared by 5 bases and J by 0 bases, with 13 bases between. CDR1 and CDR2 (germline): MNHEY, SVGAGI. The CDR3 contains 15 residues. This CDR3 reads CASSTRGGTNYGYTF. CDR3 nucleotides: TGTGCCAGCAGTACCCGGGGGGGGACTAACTATGGCTACACCTTC.

This clonotype appeared a few times. The V and J genes are TRBV6-5 and TRBJ2-2; no definite D call. The CDR3 length is 12 residues. Germline loops: CDR1 MNHEY, CDR2 SVGAGI. Trimming cost V 5 bases and J 7 bases, with 8 bases left between them. CDR3 in DNA: TGTGCCAGCAGTGCTTTCAACGGGGAGCTGTTTTTT. Protein: CASSAFNGELFF.

This clonotype was seen ten or more times. This chain uses TRBV15 with TRBJ2-6; D is ambiguous. The CDR3 runs 17 residues. Germline V lookup: CDR1 LNHNV, CDR2 YYDKDF (reference sequence). Trimming stripped 4 bases from V and 2 bases from J, with 15 bases between. The CDR3 loop is CATSTITGRAGANVLTF. CDR3 nucleotides: TGTGCCACCAGCACCATAACGGGCAGAGCTGGGGCCAACGTCCTGACTTTC.

The table lists this clonotype with a few counts. The chain couples TRBV19 to TRBJ1-2; perhaps TRBD1 as D (5 bases). The length of the CDR3 is 14 residues. With 3 bases removed from V and 4 bases from J, the gap between germline ends came to 12 bases. The V gene's germline CDR1 is LNHDA and CDR2 SQIVND (reference sequence). CDR3 nucleotides: TGTGCCAGTAGTATGGATTGGGGACCCTATGGCTACACCTTC. Translation: CASSMDWGPYGYTF.

The rearrangement uses TRBV2 and TRBJ2-3, with 7 bases lining up with TRBD2. Losses at the gene ends were 3 bases for V and 1 base for J; bases not matched to a gene: 4. CDR1 is SNHLY, CDR2 FYNNEI, per germline. This CDR3 spans 15 amino acids. The CDR3 coding sequence is TGTGCCAGCAGTGAGTTGGGGGGGGGCACAGATACGCAGTATTTT. It yields the protein CASSELGGGTDTQYF.

The J gene is TRBJ1-1, the V gene TRBV4-2; D call uncertain. Per germline, CDR1 LGHNA and CDR2 YNFKEQ. V was shortened by 0 bases and J by 2 bases, with 7 bases between the two germline ends. The CDR3 is 14 amino acids. CDR3 DNA: TGTGCCAGCAGCCAAGATGGAGTAAACACTGAAGCTTTCTTT. This codes for CASSQDGVNTEAFF.

V gene TRBV30 combines with J gene TRBJ2-1; D possibly corresponds to TRBD1 (5 bases). Between the trimmed V and J ends, which lost 5 bases and 10 bases, there was a span of 12 bases. This CDR3 region has 11 residues. CDR1 GTSNPN and CDR2 SVGIG come from the germline V gene (reference sequence). The chain's CDR3 is CAWGAEREQFF. The CDR3 nucleotides read TGTGCCTGGGGGGCAGAACGGGAGCAGTTCTTC. The full variable domain, with the rest looked up from reference TRBV30 and TRBJ2-1, is SQTIHQWPATLVQPVGSPLSLECTVEGTSNPNLYWYRQAAGRGLQLLFYSVGIGQISSEVPQNLSASRPQDRQFILSSKKLLLSDSGFYLCAWGAEREQFFGPGTRLTVL.

The chain is built from TRBV19 and TRBJ1-1, with a weak D call TRBD1 (5 bases). The CDR3 spans 13 residues. V was shortened by 3 bases and J by 5 bases, with 10 bases between the two germline ends. Germline CDR1 reads LNHDA; CDR2 reads SQIVND (reference sequence). CDR3 amino acids: CASSMFGGTEAFF. In nucleotides, the CDR3 is TGTGCCAGTAGTATGTTTGGGGGTACTGAAGCTTTCTTT.

The chain joins TRBV19 to TRBJ2-5; TRBD2 aligns across 13 bases. The J call may be faulty, since TRBJ2-1 better matches the DNA end. In germline, CDR1 is LNHDA, CDR2 SQIVND (reference sequence). The CDR3 totals 14 residues. The CDR3 reads CASSSGLAGTEQFF. CDR3 in DNA: TGTGCCAGTAGTTCGGGACTAGCGGGAACTGAGCAGTTCTTC.

The chain uses TRBV6-2 or TRBV6-3 and TRBJ1-2; 9 nucleotides agree with TRBD1. Looked up from germline, CDR1 is MNHEY and CDR2 is SVGEGT. The V gene end was trimmed by 5 bases and the J gene end by 4 bases; junction bases not matched to a gene: 8. This CDR3 comprises 15 residues. The CDR3 protein is CASSTTTGGIYGYTF. CDR3 DNA sequence: TGTGCCAGCAGTACAACGACAGGGGGTATCTATGGCTACACCTTC.

The genes are TRBV5-4 and TRBJ2-1, with D unresolved. CDR1 SGHNT and CDR2 YYREEE come from the germline V gene (reference sequence). This CDR3 spans 14 amino acids. V lost 5 bases, J lost 7 bases, and 16 bases lay in between. CDR3 coding DNA: TGTGCCAGCAGTGGAGTGGCACCCGCAAATGAGCAGTTCTTC. Protein product: CASSGVAPANEQFF.

The chain joins TRBV9 to TRBJ2-5; D is tentatively TRBD1 or TRBD2 (5 bases each). The CDR3 totals 15 residues. Trimming cost V 3 bases and J 5 bases, with 17 bases left between them. Germline lookup yields CDR1 SGDLS and CDR2 YYNGEE. Here the CDR3 DNA reads TGTGCCAGCAGCGGAGGGGTGGGGCAGTTGGAGACCCAGTACTTC. Translating it yields CASSGGVGQLETQYF.

The J gene is TRBJ1-1, the V gene TRBV12-5; D gene ambiguous. V was pared by 5 bases and J by 1 base, with 5 bases between. The CDR3 covers 12 residues. Per germline, CDR1 LGHNT and CDR2 FRNRAP. This CDR3 is CASGDGNTEAFF. DNA for the CDR3: TGTGCTAGTGGTGATGGGAACACTGAAGCTTTCTTT. Full variable domain (missing parts from reference TRBV12-5 and TRBJ1-1): DARVTQTPRHKVTEMGQEVTMRCQPILGHNTVFWYRQTMMQGLELLAYFRNRAPLDDSGMPKDRFSAEMPDATLATLKIQPSEPRDSAVYFCASGDGNTEAFFGQGTRLTVV.

The genes are TRBV4-1 and TRBJ1-5, with 9 positions matching TRBD1. CDR3 length equals 17 residues. Germline CDR1 reads MGHRA; CDR2 reads YSYEKL. The junction had 10 bases not matched to a gene; V was cut back by 0 bases and J by 7 bases. CDR3 sequence (DNA): TGCGCCAGCAGCCAAGACCGAGGAACAGGGGGCCACCAGCCCCAGCATTTT. Protein: CASSQDRGTGGHQPQHF.

This chain joins TRBV28 and TRBJ1-1; 10 bases map to TRBD1. J was trimmed by 1 base and V by 4 bases; bases with no gene match: 6. The CDR3 sequence is 16 residues long. Germline CDR1 and CDR2: MDHEN and SYDVKM. CDR3 sequence (DNA): TGTGCCAGCAGTTACACGACAGGGGGCGAGAACACTGAAGCTTTCTTT. It encodes CASSYTTGGENTEAFF.

V and J are TRBV7-9 and TRBJ2-3; D is possibly TRBD1 (5 bases). Germline loops: CDR1 SEHNR, CDR2 FQNEAQ (reference sequence). Trimming took 6 bases from V and 6 from J, leaving 16 bases between them. The length of the CDR3 is 14 residues. Written as DNA, the CDR3 is TGTGCCAGCAGTCATTCTCAGGGCGTGGATACGCAGTATTTT. Translation gives CASSHSQGVDTQYF.

The CDR3 sequence: CASSLGSGSDYGYTF. The CDR3 region has the DNA TGTGCCAGCAGTCTGGGTTCTGGGTCCGACTATGGCTACACCTTC. V gene TRBV3-1 combines with J gene TRBJ1-2; no reliable D call. Germline CDR1 is LGHDT and CDR2 is YNNKEL (reference sequence). The V end lost 6 bases, the J end lost 3 bases, and 17 bases lay between the germline ends. This CDR3 contains 15 residues.

Concerning this clonotype itself: A junction end diverges from the germline sequence, so it may reflect a read error. The chain employs TRBV7-3 and TRBJ1-4, with 9 bases lining up with TRBD1. The V gene's germline CDR1 is SGHTA and CDR2 FQGTGA. The CDR3 has 15 amino acids. This CDR3 reads CASSRTGTGQEKLFF. Here the CDR3 DNA reads TGCGCCAGCAGCCGGACCGGGACAGGGCAAGAAAAACTGTTTTTT.

The J gene is TRBJ2-3, the V gene TRBV14, with 8 nucleotides matching TRBD2. With 4 bases clipped from V and 2 bases from J, the junction kept 14 bases outside the gene matches. CDR3 length: 18 amino acids. In germline, CDR1 is SGHDN, CDR2 FVKESK. CDR3 in amino acids: CASSRRRAGGANTDTQYF. The CDR3 coding sequence is TGTGCCAGCAGCCGACGTCGGGCGGGAGGTGCAAACACAGATACGCAGTATTTT. The full variable domain, its missing parts supplied by reference TRBV14 and TRBJ2-3, is EAGVTQFPSHSVIEKGQTVTLRCDPISGHDNLYWYRRVMGKEIKFLLHFVKESKQDESGMPNNRFLAERTGGTYSTLKVQPAELEDSGVYFCASSRRRAGGANTDTQYFGPGTRLTVL.

Concerning this clonotype itself: A read error may produce the germline difference seen at one junction end. This rearrangement joins TRBV12-3 or TRBV12-4 to TRBJ1-6; D gene uncertain. The CDR3 spans 15 residues. This chain's CDR3 is CACSLWRGRNSPLHF. CDR3 coding DNA: TGTGCCTGCAGTTTATGGCGAGGCAGAAATTCACCCCTCCACTTT.

The chain employs TRBV13 and TRBJ1-2, with no clear D. The V end was cut by 1 base, the J end by 3 bases, with 6 bases between. The CDR3 covers 13 residues. Germline V lookup: CDR1 PRHDT, CDR2 FYEKMQ (reference sequence). The CDR3 DNA reads TGTGCCAGCAGCTTAGACGGAGACTATGGCTACACCTTC. It is translated as CASSLDGDYGYTF.

Only one count was recorded for this clonotype. This sequence joins TRBV30 and TRBJ1-5; D not certain. This CDR3 has 21 residues. Germline loops: CDR1 GTSNPN, CDR2 SVGIG (reference sequence). Trimming left V 1 base short and J 4 bases short, with 32 bases between. The CDR3: CAWSASPPPRRTPNRNQPQHF. The CDR3 nucleotides read TGTGCCTGGAGTGCGTCCCCTCCTCCTCGACGGACGCCGAACAGAAATCAGCCCCAGCATTTT.

The rearrangement uses TRBV19 and TRBJ2-5, with a possible D match to TRBD2 (6 bases). In germline, CDR1 is LNHDA, CDR2 SQIVND (reference sequence). With 6 bases removed from V and 8 bases from J, the gap between germline ends came to 19 bases. CDR3 size: 14 residues. The CDR3 sequence: CASSLAGYGETQYF. CDR3 DNA: TGTGCCAGTAGCCTGGCGGGGTACGGAGAAACCCAGTACTTC.